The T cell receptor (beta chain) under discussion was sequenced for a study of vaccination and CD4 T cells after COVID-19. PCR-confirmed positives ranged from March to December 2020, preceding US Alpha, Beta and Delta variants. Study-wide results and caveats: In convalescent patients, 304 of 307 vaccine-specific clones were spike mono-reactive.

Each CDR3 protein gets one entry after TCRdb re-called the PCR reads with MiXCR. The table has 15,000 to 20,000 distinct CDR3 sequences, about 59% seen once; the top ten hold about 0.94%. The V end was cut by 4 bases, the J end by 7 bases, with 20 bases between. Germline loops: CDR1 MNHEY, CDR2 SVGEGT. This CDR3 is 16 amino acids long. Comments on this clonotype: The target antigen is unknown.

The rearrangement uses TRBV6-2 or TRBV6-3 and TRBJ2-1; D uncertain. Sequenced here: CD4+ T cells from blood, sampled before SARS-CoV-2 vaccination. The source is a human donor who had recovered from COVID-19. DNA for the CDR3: TGTGCCAGCAGTTCTCTTACGTCGAGGACCGGGAATGAGCAGTTCTTC. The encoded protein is CASSSLTSRTGNEQFF.